This entry features one T cell receptor beta chain sequence. Original processing methods: Estimation of nucleated cell counts relied on the amplification of reference gene primers. Data came from immunoSEQ multiplex PCR; TCRdb stores just in-frame clones and leaves some out. V, J and clone size are taken as reported in that table, and D and trimming were inferred from the DNA itself. The data show 200,000 to 250,000 clones, about 83% seen once. The data were obtained in a study of blood T cell repertoires in COVID-19. Across the study: T cells, B-cell-depleted T cells, or PBMCs provided the cDNA or gDNA that served as material.

This CDR3 is built from 13 residues. Trimming took off 7 bases at V and 1 base at J, with 11 bases between the two ends. Germline assignment: CDR1 SQVTM and CDR2 ANQGSEA. The V call is TRBV29-1, the J call TRBJ2-1, with D perhaps matching TRBD1 (6 bases). The TCR comes from a woman in her 50s with acute or convalescent COVID-19. Input material: peripheral blood. CDR3: CSATGLSYNEQFF. The CDR3 nucleotides are TGCAGCGCTACAGGGCTTTCCTACAATGAGCAGTTCTTC.